The rows below give T cell receptor beta chains drawn from one sample of a study of T cell responses to AZD1222 COVID-19 vaccine. The method was immunoSEQ multiplex PCR; TCRdb's version includes in-frame clones alone and lacks a portion of them. This table has about 120,000 clones, approximately 90% appearing once. The sequencing used peripheral blood, collected 28 days after the second dose of the MenACWY control vaccine. The receptors originated from an adult who received the MenACWY meningococcal vaccine as a control. Each CDR3 is given with its conserved first and last residue. The order of the fields is V gene, D gene, clone size, J gene, CDR3 protein, CDR3 DNA. The D gene is left open where the match is weak. Expanded clones get a size class; other rows say once, few or many, or leave the size out.

v_gene: TRBV29-1
d_gene: TRBD1
abundance: NA
j_gene: TRBJ1-1
CDR3aa: CSAGQGVAFF
CDR3nt: TGCAGCGCCGGACAGGGTGTGGCTTTCTTT

v_gene: TRBV7-2
d_gene: NA
abundance: NA
j_gene: TRBJ1-6
CDR3aa: CASSPDSSYNSPLHF
CDR3nt: TGTGCCAGCAGCCCAGACAGCTCCTATAATTCACCCCTCCACTTT

v_gene: TRBV6-5
d_gene: TRBD1
abundance: once
j_gene: TRBJ1-2
CDR3aa: CASRPPGQGTYGYTF
CDR3nt: TGTGCCAGCAGACCTCCGGGACAGGGAACCTATGGCTACACCTTC

v_gene: TRBV7-9
d_gene: TRBD1
abundance: NA
j_gene: TRBJ2-1
CDR3aa: CASSRGTGRNSYNEQFF
CDR3nt: TGTGCCAGCAGCCGGGGGACAGGGCGAAACTCCTACAATGAGCAGTTCTTC

v_gene: TRBV27
d_gene: NA
abundance: once
j_gene: TRBJ1-2
CDR3aa: CASSLSGYYGYTF
CDR3nt: TGTGCCAGCAGTTTATCGGGCTACTATGGCTACACCTTC

v_gene: TRBV27
d_gene: NA
abundance: once
j_gene: TRBJ1-5
CDR3aa: CASSGGPGNQPQHF
CDR3nt: TGTGCCAGCAGTGGGGGGCCGGGTAATCAGCCCCAGCATTTT

v_gene: TRBV7-6
d_gene: NA
abundance: few
j_gene: TRBJ1-1
CDR3aa: CASSLHRTAPMMNTEAFF
CDR3nt: TGTGCCAGCAGCCTACACCGGACGGCCCCCATGATGAACACTGAAGCTTTCTTT

v_gene: TRBV24-1
d_gene: TRBD2
abundance: NA
j_gene: TRBJ2-6
CDR3aa: CATSDATSGGSAGANVLTF
CDR3nt: TGTGCCACCAGTGATGCCACTAGCGGGGGGTCTGCTGGGGCCAACGTCCTGACTTTC

v_gene: TRBV4-3
d_gene: NA
abundance: NA
j_gene: TRBJ2-3
CDR3aa: CASSQNPFVGQNSDTQYF
CDR3nt: TGCGCCAGCAGCCAAAATCCCTTCGTAGGACAGAATTCAGATACGCAGTATTTT

v_gene: TRBV5-1
d_gene: NA
abundance: NA
j_gene: TRBJ2-5
CDR3aa: CASSDAGPQETQYF
CDR3nt: TGCGCCAGCAGCGATGCGGGACCCCAAGAGACCCAGTACTTC

v_gene: TRBV12-3/TRBV12-4
d_gene: NA
abundance: once
j_gene: TRBJ1-5
CDR3aa: CASRSFSNQPQHF
CDR3nt: TGTGCCAGCAGAAGCTTTAGCAATCAGCCCCAGCATTTT

v_gene: TRBV18
d_gene: NA
abundance: NA
j_gene: TRBJ2-7
CDR3aa: CASSPGAPTYEQYF
CDR3nt: TGTGCCAGCTCACCAGGGGCTCCCACCTACGAGCAGTACTTC

v_gene: TRBV19
d_gene: TRBD2
abundance: NA
j_gene: TRBJ2-2
CDR3aa: CASSLAGFTGELFF
CDR3nt: TGTGCCAGTAGCCTAGCGGGGTTCACCGGGGAGCTGTTTTTT

v_gene: TRBV18
d_gene: TRBD1
abundance: NA
j_gene: TRBJ2-7
CDR3aa: CASSLNRGYEQYF
CDR3nt: TGTGCCAGCTCACTCAACAGGGGGTACGAGCAGTACTTC

v_gene: TRBV5-1
d_gene: NA
abundance: NA
j_gene: TRBJ2-3
CDR3aa: CASSPISKGPEDTQYF
CDR3nt: TGCGCCAGCAGCCCTATATCAAAGGGACCAGAGGATACGCAGTATTTT

v_gene: TRBV6-4
d_gene: NA
abundance: NA
j_gene: TRBJ2-3
CDR3aa: CASSDSGTTDTQYF
CDR3nt: TGTGCCAGCAGTGACTCCGGGACCACAGATACGCAGTATTTT

v_gene: TRBV28
d_gene: TRBD1
abundance: few
j_gene: TRBJ1-4
CDR3aa: CASSLPGGNEKLFF
CDR3nt: TGTGCCAGCAGTTTACCAGGGGGCAATGAAAAACTGTTTTTT